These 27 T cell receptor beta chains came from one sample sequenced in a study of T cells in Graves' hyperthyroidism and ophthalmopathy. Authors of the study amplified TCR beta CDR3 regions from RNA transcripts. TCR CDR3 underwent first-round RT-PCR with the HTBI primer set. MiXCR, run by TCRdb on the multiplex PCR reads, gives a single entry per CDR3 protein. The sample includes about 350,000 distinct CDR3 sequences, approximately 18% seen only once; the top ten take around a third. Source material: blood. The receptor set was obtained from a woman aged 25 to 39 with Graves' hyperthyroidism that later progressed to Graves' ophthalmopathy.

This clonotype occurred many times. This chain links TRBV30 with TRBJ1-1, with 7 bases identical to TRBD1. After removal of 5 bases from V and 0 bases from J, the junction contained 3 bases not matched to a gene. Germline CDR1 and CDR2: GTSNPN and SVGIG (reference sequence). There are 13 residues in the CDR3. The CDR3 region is CAWQGQLNTEAFF. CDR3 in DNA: TGTGCCTGGCAGGGACAGCTGAACACTGAAGCTTTCTTT.

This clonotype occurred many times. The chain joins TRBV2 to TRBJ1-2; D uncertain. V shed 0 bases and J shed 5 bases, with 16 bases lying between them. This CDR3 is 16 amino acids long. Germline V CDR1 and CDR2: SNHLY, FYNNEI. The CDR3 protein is CASSEALRYYRYGYTF. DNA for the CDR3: TGTGCCAGCAGTGAAGCGCTTCGGTATTACCGGTATGGCTACACCTTC.

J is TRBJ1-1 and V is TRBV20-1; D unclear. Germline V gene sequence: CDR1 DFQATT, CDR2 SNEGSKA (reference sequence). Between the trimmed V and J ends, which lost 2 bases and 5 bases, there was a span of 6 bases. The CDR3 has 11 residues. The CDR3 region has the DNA TGCAGTGCTAGATCCGGGACTGAAGCTTTCTTT. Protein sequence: CSARSGTEAFF.

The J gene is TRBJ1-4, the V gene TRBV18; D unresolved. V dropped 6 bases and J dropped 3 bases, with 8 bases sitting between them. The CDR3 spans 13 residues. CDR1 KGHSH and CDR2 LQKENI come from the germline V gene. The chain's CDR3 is CASSGRANEKLFF. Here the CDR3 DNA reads TGTGCCAGCTCGGGTAGAGCTAATGAAAAACTGTTTTTT. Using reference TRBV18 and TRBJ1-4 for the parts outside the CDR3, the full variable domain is NAGVMQNPRHLVRRRGQEARLRCSPMKGHSHVYWYRQLPEEGLKFMVYLQKENIIDESGMPKERFSAEFPKEGPSILRIQQVVRGDSAAYFCASSGRANEKLFFGSGTQLSVL.

CDR3 coding DNA: TGCGCCAGCAGCCAACATACAGGGGGCAATCAGCCCCAGCATTTT. This encodes CASSQHTGGNQPQHF. The chain uses TRBV4-1 and TRBJ1-5, with 7 bases that match TRBD1. CDR1 MGHRA and CDR2 YSYEKL come from the germline V gene. V lost 2 bases, J lost 2 bases, and 3 bases stayed unmatched. The CDR3 contains 15 residues.

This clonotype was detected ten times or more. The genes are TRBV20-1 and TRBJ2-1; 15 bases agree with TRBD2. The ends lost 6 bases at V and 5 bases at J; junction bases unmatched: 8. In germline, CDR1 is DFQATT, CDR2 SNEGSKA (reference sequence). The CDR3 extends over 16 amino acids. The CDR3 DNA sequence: TGCAGTGCCGCCGGACTAGCGGGAGGGCCTAACAATGAGCAGTTCTTC. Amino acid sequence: CSAAGLAGGPNNEQFF.

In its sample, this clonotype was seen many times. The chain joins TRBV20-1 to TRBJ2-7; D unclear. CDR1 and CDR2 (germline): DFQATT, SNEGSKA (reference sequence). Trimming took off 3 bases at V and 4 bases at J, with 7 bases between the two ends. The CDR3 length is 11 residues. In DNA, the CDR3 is TGCAGTGCTAGTGGCAGGTACGAGCAGTACTTC. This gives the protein CSASGRYEQYF.

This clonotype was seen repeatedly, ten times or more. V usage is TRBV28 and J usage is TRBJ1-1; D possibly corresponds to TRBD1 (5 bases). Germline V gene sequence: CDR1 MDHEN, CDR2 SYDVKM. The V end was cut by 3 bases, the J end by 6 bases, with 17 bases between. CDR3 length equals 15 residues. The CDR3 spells CASSFTVRGDSEAFF. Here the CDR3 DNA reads TGTGCCAGCAGTTTCACCGTCCGGGGCGATTCTGAAGCTTTCTTT. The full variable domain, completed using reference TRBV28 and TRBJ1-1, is DVKVTQSSRYLVKRTGEKVFLECVQDMDHENMFWYRQDPGLGLRLIYFSYDVKMKEKGDIPEGYSVSREKKERFSLILESASTNQTSMYLCASSFTVRGDSEAFFGQGTRLTVV.

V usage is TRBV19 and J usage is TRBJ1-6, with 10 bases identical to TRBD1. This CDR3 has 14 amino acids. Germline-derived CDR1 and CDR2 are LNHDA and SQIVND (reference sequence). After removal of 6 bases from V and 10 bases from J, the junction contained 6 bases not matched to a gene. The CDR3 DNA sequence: TGTGCCAGTAGCACGACAGGGGGCGGCTCACCCCTCCACTTT. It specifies CASSTTGGGSPLHF.

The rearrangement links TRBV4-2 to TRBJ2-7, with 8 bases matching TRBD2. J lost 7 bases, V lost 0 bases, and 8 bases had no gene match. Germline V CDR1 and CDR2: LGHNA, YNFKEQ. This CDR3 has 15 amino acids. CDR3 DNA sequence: TGTGCCAGCAGCCAAGAGGTAGATGGCGGGGGGGAGCAGTACTTC. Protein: CASSQEVDGGGEQYF.

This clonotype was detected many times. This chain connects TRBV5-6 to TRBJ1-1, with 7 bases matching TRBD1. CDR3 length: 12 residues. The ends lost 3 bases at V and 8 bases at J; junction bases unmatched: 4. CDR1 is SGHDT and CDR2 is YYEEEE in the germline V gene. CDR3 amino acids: CASSWGGQEAFF. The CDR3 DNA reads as TGTGCCAGCAGCTGGGGGGGACAGGAAGCTTTCTTT.

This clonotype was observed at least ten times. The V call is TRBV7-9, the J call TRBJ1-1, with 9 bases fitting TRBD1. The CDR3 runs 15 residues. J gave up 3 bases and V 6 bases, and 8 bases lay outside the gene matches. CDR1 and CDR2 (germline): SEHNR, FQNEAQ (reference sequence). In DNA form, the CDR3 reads TGTGCCAGCAGTGATAACCGGGACAGGGACACTGAAGCTTTCTTT. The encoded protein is CASSDNRDRDTEAFF.

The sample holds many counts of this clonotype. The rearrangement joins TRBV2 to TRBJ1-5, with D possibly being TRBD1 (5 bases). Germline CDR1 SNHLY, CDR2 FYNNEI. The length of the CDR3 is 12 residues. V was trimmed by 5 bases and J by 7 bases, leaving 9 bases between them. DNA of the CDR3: TGTGCCAGCAGTCCCGAGGGGCAGCCCCAGCATTTT. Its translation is CASSPEGQPQHF.

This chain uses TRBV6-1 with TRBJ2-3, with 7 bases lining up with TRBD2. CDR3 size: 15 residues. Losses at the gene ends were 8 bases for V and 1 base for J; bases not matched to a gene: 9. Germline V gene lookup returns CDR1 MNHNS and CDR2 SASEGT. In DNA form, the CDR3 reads TGTGCCAGCCGTGGTCCAGGGAGGGGCACAGATACGCAGTATTTT. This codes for CASRGPGRGTDTQYF.

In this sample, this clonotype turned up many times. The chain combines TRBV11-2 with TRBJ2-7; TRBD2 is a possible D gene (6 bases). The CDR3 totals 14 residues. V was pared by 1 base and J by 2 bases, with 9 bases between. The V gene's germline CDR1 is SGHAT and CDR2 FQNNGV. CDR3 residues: CASSLGRGPYEQYF. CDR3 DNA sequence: TGTGCCAGCAGCTTAGGGCGGGGTCCCTACGAGCAGTACTTC.

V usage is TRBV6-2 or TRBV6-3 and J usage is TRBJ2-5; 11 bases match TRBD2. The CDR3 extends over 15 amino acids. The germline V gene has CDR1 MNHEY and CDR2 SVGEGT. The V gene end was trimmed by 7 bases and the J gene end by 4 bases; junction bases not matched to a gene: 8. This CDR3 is CASTGLAGGRETQYF. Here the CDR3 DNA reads TGTGCCAGCACAGGACTAGCGGGTGGACGAGAGACCCAGTACTTC.

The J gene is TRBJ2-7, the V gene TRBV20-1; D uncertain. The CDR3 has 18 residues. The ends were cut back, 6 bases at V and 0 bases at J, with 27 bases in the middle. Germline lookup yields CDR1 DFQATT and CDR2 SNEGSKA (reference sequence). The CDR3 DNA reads TGCAGTGCCCTTCGCCCATCCCGCCATCCAAGAGACTCCTACGAGCAGTACTTC. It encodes CSALRPSRHPRDSYEQYF.

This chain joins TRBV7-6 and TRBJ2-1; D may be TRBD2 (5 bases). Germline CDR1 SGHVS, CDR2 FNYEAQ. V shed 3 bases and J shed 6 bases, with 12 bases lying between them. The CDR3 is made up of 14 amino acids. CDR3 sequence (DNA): TGTGCCAGCAGCTTTGAGGCGGGTCGCAATGAGCAGTTCTTC. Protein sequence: CASSFEAGRNEQFF. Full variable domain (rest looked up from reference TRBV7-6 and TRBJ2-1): GAGVSQSPRYKVTKRGQDVALRCDPISGHVSLYWYRQALGQGPEFLTYFNYEAQQDKSGLPNDRFSAERPEGSISTLTIQRTEQRDSAMYRCASSFEAGRNEQFFGPGTRLTVL.

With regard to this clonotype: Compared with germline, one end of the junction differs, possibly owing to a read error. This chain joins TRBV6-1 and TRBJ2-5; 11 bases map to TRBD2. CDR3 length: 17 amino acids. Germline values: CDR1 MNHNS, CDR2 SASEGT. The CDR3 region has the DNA TGTGGCAGCAGTGAAGGTGCCCTAGCGGGAGGTTTCGAAACCCAGTACTTC. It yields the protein CGSSEGALAGGFETQYF.

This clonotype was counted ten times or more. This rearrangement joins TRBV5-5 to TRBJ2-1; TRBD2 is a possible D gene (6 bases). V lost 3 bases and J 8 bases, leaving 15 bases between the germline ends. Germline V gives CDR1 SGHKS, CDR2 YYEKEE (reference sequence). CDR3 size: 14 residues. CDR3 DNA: TGTGCCAGCAGCTCGGAGGGGCCTTCCGATGAGCAGTTCTTC. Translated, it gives CASSSEGPSDEQFF.

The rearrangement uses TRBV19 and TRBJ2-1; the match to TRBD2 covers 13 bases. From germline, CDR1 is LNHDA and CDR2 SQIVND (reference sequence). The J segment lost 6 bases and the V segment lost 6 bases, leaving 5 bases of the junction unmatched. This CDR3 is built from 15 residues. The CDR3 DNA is TGTGCCAGTAGCACTAGCGGGAGGGCCTCCAATGAGCAGTTCTTC. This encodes CASSTSGRASNEQFF. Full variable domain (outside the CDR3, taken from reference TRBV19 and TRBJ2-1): DGGITQSPKYLFRKEGQNVTLSCEQNLNHDAMYWYRQDPGQGLRLIYYSQIVNDFQKGDIAEGYSVSREKKESFPLTVTSAQKNPTAFYLCASSTSGRASNEQFFGPGTRLTVL.

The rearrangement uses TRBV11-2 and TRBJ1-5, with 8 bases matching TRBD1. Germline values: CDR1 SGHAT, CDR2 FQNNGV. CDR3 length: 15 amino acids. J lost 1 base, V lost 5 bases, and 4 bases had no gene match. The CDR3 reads CASSLGQESNQPQHF. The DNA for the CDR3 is TGTGCCAGCAGCCTGGGACAGGAGAGCAATCAGCCCCAGCATTTT.

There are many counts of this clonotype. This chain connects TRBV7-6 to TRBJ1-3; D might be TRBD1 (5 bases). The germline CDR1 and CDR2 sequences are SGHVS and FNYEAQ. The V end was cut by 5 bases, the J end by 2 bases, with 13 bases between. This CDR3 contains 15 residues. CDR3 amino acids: CASSTSDSPGNTIYF. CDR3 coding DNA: TGTGCCAGCAGCACCTCCGACAGTCCTGGAAACACCATATATTTT.

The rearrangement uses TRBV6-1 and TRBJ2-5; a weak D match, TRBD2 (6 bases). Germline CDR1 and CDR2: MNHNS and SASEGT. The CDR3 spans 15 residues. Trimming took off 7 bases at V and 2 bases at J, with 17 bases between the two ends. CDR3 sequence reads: CASTLVASEQETQYF. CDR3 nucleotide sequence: TGTGCCAGCACATTAGTGGCTAGCGAACAAGAGACCCAGTACTTC.

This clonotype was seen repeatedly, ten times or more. This CDR3 reads CASSLARAGAFF. CDR3 in DNA: TGTGCCAGCAGTTTAGCCAGGGCGGGGGCTTTCTTT. V is TRBV28 and J is TRBJ1-1; TRBD1 might be the D (5 bases). The V gene lost 2 bases and the J gene lost 11 bases, with 12 bases spanning the gap. Germline CDR1 and CDR2: MDHEN and SYDVKM. The CDR3 length is 12 residues.

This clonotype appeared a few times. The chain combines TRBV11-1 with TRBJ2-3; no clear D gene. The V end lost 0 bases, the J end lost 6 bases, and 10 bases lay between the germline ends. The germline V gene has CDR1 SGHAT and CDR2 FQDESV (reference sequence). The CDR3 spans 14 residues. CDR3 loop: CASSLALRMDTQYF. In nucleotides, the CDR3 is TGTGCCAGCAGCTTAGCGCTCAGGATGGATACGCAGTATTTT.

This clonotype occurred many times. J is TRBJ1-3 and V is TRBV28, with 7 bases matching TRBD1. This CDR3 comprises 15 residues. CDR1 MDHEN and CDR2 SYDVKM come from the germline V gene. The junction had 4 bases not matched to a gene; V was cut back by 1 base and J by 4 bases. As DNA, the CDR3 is TGTGCCAGCAGTTTATTTACAGGGGCGGGAAACACCATATATTTT. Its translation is CASSLFTGAGNTIYF.